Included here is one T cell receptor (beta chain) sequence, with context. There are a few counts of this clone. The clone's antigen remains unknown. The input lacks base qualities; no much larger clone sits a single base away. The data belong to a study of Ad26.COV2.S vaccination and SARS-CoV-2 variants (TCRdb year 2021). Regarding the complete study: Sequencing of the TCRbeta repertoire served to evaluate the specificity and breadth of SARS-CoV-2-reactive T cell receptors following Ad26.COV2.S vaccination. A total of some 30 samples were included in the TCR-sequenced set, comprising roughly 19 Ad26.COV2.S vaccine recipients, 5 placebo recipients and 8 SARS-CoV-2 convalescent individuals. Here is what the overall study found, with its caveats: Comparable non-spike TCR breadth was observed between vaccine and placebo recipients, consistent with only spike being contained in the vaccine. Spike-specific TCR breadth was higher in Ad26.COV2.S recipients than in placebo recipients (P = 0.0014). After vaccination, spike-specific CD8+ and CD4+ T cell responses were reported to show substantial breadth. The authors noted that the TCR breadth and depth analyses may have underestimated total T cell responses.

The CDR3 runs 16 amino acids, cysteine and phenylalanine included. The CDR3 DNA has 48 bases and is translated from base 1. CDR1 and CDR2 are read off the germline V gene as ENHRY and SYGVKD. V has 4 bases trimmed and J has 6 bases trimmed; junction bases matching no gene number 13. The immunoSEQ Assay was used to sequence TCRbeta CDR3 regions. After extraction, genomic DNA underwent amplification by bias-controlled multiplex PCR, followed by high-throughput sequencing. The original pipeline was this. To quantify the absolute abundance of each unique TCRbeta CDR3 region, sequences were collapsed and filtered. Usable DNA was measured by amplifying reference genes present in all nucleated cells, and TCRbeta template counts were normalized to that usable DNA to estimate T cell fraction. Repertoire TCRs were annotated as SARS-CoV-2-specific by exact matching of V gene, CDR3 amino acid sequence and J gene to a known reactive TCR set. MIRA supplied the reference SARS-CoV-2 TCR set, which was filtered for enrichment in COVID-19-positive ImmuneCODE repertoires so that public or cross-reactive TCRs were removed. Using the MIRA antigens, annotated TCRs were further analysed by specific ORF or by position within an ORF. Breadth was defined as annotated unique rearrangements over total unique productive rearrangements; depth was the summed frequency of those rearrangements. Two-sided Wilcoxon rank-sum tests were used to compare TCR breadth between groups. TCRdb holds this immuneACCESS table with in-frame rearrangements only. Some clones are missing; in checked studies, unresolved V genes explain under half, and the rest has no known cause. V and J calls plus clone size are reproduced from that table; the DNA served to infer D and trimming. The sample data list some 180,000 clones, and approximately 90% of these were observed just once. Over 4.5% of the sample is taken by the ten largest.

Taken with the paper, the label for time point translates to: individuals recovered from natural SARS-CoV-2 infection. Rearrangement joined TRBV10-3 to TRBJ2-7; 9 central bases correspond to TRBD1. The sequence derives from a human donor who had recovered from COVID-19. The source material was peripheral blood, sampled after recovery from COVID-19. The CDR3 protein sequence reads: CAISGEGQGLGPEQYF. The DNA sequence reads TGTGCCATCAGTGGGGAGGGACAGGGTTTAGGTCCCGAGCAGTACTTC.